This TCR beta chain stems from a study of blood T cell repertoires in COVID-19. The wider study: Specimens from acute and convalescent COVID-19 originated in the United States, Italy and Spain. Sample material is recorded as cDNA or gDNA derived from T cells, B-cell-depleted T cells, or PBMCs.

The CDR3 covers 16 residues. V was shortened by 6 bases and J by 4 bases, with 20 bases between the two germline ends. Germline CDR1 is MDHEN and CDR2 is SYDVKM. Study processing details: Reference gene primer amplification in the assay estimated nucleated cell counts. Only in-frame clones appear in the TCRdb table, and some are missing; sequencing was by immunoSEQ multiplex PCR. The V and J calls and clone size come from that table; D and trimming were worked out from the DNA. The sample has 250,000 to 350,000 clones; 70% to 90% are singletons. Sequencing used peripheral blood. The sequence came from a woman in her sixties or seventies with acute or convalescent COVID-19. The chain has TRBV28 and TRBJ2-3, with a weak D call TRBD2 (6 bases). The chain's CDR3 is CASSQVQEGWADTQYF. DNA for the CDR3: TGTGCCAGCAGCCAAGTTCAGGAGGGCTGGGCAGATACGCAGTATTTT.